A single sample is the source of the 17 T cell receptor beta chains below, sequenced in a study of blood T cell repertoires in COVID-19. The repertoire was sequenced with immunoSEQ multiplex PCR; TCRdb's copy has only in-frame clones and lacks some. The table records about 150,000 clones, 70% to 90% of them present only once. Sequencing used peripheral blood. The receptors derive from a man aged 55 to 70 with COVID-19, enrolled during active disease.

This clone is a singleton in its sample. The chain couples TRBV18 to TRBJ1-1; D is unresolved. Germline V CDR1 and CDR2: KGHSH, LQKENI. V lost 2 bases and J lost 4, with 11 bases in between. The CDR3 extends over 14 amino acids. The CDR3 coding sequence is TGTGCCAGCTCACCAGGGGTGGAGGGCACTGAAGCTTTCTTT. Residues: CASSPGVEGTEAFF.

The chain uses TRBV2 and TRBJ1-1; the D gene is possibly TRBD1 (6 bases). The CDR3 is 14 amino acids. Trimming took off 2 bases at V and 1 base at J, with 8 bases between the two ends. Looked up from germline, CDR1 is SNHLY and CDR2 is FYNNEI. The CDR3 region has the DNA TGTGCCAGCAGTGAACAGGGGCGGAACACTGAAGCTTTCTTT. Residues: CASSEQGRNTEAFF.

The rearrangement joins TRBV30 to TRBJ2-1, with 9 bases that match TRBD2. The CDR3 length is 13 residues. Germline CDR1 reads GTSNPN; CDR2 reads SVGIG (reference sequence). With V trimmed by 4 bases and J by 8 bases, 6 bases remained unmatched. The CDR3 sequence is CAWNYEREDEQFF. The CDR3 DNA is TGTGCCTGGAATTATGAGCGGGAGGATGAGCAGTTCTTC.

This sequence joins TRBV28 and TRBJ2-7; 9 bases fit TRBD2. The CDR3 sequence is 14 residues long. Germline-derived CDR1 and CDR2 are MDHEN and SYDVKM. V lost 7 bases to trimming and J lost 1 base; unmatched junction nucleotides: 5. CDR3 loop: CASTPTSGSYEQYF. The CDR3 DNA follows: TGTGCCAGCACCCCGACTAGCGGTTCCTACGAGCAGTACTTC. The full variable domain, with the rest looked up from reference TRBV28 and TRBJ2-7, is DVKVTQSSRYLVKRTGEKVFLECVQDMDHENMFWYRQDPGLGLRLIYFSYDVKMKEKGDIPEGYSVSREKKERFSLILESASTNQTSMYLCASTPTSGSYEQYFGPGTRLTVT.

V and J are TRBV11-2 and TRBJ1-1; a weak D match, TRBD1 (5 bases). Germline CDR1 is SGHAT and CDR2 is FQNNGV. This CDR3 contains 13 residues. V lost 2 bases to trimming and J lost 5 bases, with 9 bases between them. DNA for the CDR3: TGTGCCAGCAGCTTATCAGGGTCGACTGAAGCTTTCTTT. Amino acid sequence: CASSLSGSTEAFF.

This clone was counted once. This chain joins TRBV30 and TRBJ2-7; D might be TRBD1 (5 bases). CDR3 size: 12 residues. V lost 3 bases to trimming and J lost 2 bases, with 8 bases between them. Germline assignment: CDR1 GTSNPN and CDR2 SVGIG (reference sequence). CDR3 in amino acids: CAWSSGTYEQYF. CDR3 nucleotides: TGTGCCTGGAGCTCAGGGACCTACGAGCAGTACTTC.

The rearrangement uses TRBV19 and TRBJ2-2, with TRBD2 matching 7 bases. Looked up from germline, CDR1 is LNHDA and CDR2 is SQIVND (reference sequence). The CDR3 extends over 16 amino acids. V was pared by 5 bases and J by 8 bases, with 14 bases of the junction left unmatched. The CDR3: CASSVIAGQYGGELFF. The DNA for the CDR3 is TGTGCCAGTAGTGTGATAGCGGGCCAGTACGGAGGGGAGCTGTTTTTT. Full variable domain (outside the CDR3, taken from reference TRBV19 and TRBJ2-2): DGGITQSPKYLFRKEGQNVTLSCEQNLNHDAMYWYRQDPGQGLRLIYYSQIVNDFQKGDIAEGYSVSREKKESFPLTVTSAQKNPTAFYLCASSVIAGQYGGELFFGEGSRLTVL.

The chain joins TRBV10-3 to TRBJ2-7; D remains ambiguous. Germline V gene lookup returns CDR1 ENHRY and CDR2 SYGVKD. This CDR3 spans 12 amino acids. The V end lost 2 bases, the J end lost 4 bases, and 6 bases lay between the germline ends. CDR3 nucleotides: TGTGCCATCAGTGAGGAGCTTTACGAGCAGTACTTC. Amino acids: CAISEELYEQYF.

The chain uses TRBV9 and TRBJ1-1, with unresolved D. Germline V gene sequence: CDR1 SGDLS, CDR2 YYNGEE. Trimming removed 6 bases at V and 7 bases at J, with 16 bases between. This CDR3 has 13 residues. This CDR3 is CASTSKTGGEAFF. The CDR3 coding sequence is TGTGCCAGCACGAGCAAAACCGGCGGTGAAGCTTTCTTT.

The chain is built from TRBV6-5 and TRBJ1-3; D is uncertain. This CDR3 spans 15 amino acids. Germline lookup yields CDR1 MNHEY and CDR2 SVGAGI. V was cut by 6 bases and J by 7 bases, with 19 bases left in between. Here the CDR3 reads CASRRTWATGNTIYF. CDR3 coding DNA: TGTGCCAGCAGACGGACTTGGGCTACGGGGAACACCATATATTTT.

In this sample, this clone turned up once. The rearrangement uses TRBV13 and TRBJ2-3; 7 nucleotides agree with TRBD1. V shed 3 bases and J 4 bases; nucleotides not matched to a gene: 4. CDR3 length equals 14 residues. Looked up from germline, CDR1 is PRHDT and CDR2 is FYEKMQ (reference sequence). CDR3 protein: CASSLTGRPDTQYF. CDR3 sequence (DNA): TGTGCCAGCAGCTTGACAGGGAGACCAGATACGCAGTATTTT.

The chain combines TRBV2 with TRBJ1-6; 10 positions match TRBD1. V lost 4 bases and J lost 9; bases outside the gene matches: 9. Germline CDR1 reads SNHLY; CDR2 reads FYNNEI. CDR3 length equals 16 residues. Here the CDR3 DNA reads TGTGCCAGCAGTGTCTTCGGGGACAGGGGCACTTCACCCCTCCACTTT. Protein: CASSVFGDRGTSPLHF. The variable domain in full, completed from reference TRBV2 and TRBJ1-6, reads EPEVTQTPSHQVTQMGQEVILRCVPISNHLYFYWYRQILGQKVEFLVSFYNNEISEKSEIFDDQFSVERPDGSNFTLKIRSTKLEDSAMYFCASSVFGDRGTSPLHFGNGTRLTVT.

V and J are TRBV9 and TRBJ1-2; D gene uncertain. This CDR3 has 13 amino acids. Germline V CDR1 and CDR2: SGDLS, YYNGEE. Trimming cost V 0 bases and J 2 bases, with 5 bases left between them. As DNA, the CDR3 is TGTGCCAGCAGCGTAGATCGGAACTATGGCTACACCTTC. This encodes CASSVDRNYGYTF.

The chain has TRBV5-1 and TRBJ1-2; D is undetermined. V lost 1 base to trimming and J lost 2 bases, with 9 bases between them. Germline lookup yields CDR1 SGHRS and CDR2 YFSETQ. The CDR3 consists of 14 residues. The CDR3 DNA sequence: TGCGCCAGCAGCTTGAGGCAGGCCAACTATGGCTACACCTTC. Amino acid sequence: CASSLRQANYGYTF.

The rearrangement joins TRBV29-1 to TRBJ1-1; unclear D gene. The CDR3 runs 14 residues. From germline, CDR1 is SQVTM and CDR2 ANQGSEA. The CDR3 sequence: CSAKTRYGESEAFF. In DNA form, the CDR3 reads TGCAGTGCAAAAACGAGATACGGGGAGTCTGAAGCTTTCTTT. Full variable domain (missing parts from reference TRBV29-1 and TRBJ1-1): SAVISQKPSRDICQRGTSLTIQCQVDSQVTMMFWYRQQPGQSLTLIATANQGSEATYESGFVIDKFPISRPNLTFSTLTVSNMSPEDSSIYLCSAKTRYGESEAFFGQGTRLTVV.

This clone has a handful of counts. V usage is TRBV7-9 and J usage is TRBJ1-1; 11 bases line up with TRBD1. Germline V CDR1 and CDR2: SEHNR, FQNEAQ (reference sequence). V gave up 5 bases and J gave up 4 bases; unmatched junction bases: 9. The CDR3 covers 16 residues. DNA for the CDR3: TGTGCCAGCAGCCTCCGGACAGGGGGCGCGGGCACTGAAGCTTTCTTT. Its translation: CASSLRTGGAGTEAFF.

The chain is built from TRBV21-1 and TRBJ1-1. TRBV21-1 is termed a pseudogene. The CDR3 runs to 15 residues. CDR3 DNA sequence: TGTGCCAGCAGCAAGGATCCCCCGGGGAACACTGAAGCTTTCTTT. Its translation: CASSKDPPGNTEAFF.